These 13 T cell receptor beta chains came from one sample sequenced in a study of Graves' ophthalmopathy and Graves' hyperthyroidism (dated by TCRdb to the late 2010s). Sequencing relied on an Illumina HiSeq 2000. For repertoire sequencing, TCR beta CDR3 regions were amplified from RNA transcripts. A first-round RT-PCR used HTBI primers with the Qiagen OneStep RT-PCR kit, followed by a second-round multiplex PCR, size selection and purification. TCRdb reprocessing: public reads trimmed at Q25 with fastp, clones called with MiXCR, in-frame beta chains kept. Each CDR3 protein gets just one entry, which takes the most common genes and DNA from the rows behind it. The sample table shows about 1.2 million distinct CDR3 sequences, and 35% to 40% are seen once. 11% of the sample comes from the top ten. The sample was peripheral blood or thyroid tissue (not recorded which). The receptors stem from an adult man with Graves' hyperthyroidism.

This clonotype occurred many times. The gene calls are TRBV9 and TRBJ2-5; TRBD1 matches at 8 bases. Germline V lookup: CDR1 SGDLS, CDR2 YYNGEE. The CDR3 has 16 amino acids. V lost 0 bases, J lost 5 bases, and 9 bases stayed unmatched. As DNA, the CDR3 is TGTGCCAGCAGCGTAGCTACGGACAGGGCTTCGGAGACCCAGTACTTC. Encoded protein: CASSVATDRASETQYF.

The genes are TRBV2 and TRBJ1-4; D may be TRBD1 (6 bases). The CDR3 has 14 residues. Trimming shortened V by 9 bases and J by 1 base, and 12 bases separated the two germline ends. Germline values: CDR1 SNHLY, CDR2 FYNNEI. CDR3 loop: CASIQGLTNEKLFF. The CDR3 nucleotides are TGTGCCAGTATACAGGGTCTAACTAATGAAAAACTGTTTTTT.

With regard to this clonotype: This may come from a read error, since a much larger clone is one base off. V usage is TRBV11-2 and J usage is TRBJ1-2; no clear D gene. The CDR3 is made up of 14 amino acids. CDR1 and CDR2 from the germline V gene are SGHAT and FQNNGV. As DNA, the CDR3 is TGTGCCGGCAGCTTAGTGGGCAGACCCTATGGCTACACCTTC. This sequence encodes CAGSLVGRPYGYTF.

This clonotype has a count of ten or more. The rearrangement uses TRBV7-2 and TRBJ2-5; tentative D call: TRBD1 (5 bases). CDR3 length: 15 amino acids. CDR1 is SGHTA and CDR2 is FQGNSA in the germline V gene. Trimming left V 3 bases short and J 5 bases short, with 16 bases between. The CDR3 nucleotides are TGTGCCAGCAGCTTCCAGGGTGGCCCCAGTGAGACCCAGTACTTC. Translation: CASSFQGGPSETQYF. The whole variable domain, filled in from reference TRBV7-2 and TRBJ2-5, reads GAGVSQSPSNKVTEKGKDVELRCDPISGHTALYWYRQSLGQGLEFLIYFQGNSAPDKSGLPSDRFSAERTGGSVSTLTIQRTQQEDSAVYLCASSFQGGPSETQYFGPGTRLLVL.

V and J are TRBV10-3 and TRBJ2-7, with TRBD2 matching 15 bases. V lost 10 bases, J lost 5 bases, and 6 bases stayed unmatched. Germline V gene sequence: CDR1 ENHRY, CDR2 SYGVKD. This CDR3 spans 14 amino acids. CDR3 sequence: CATAGLAGGNEQYF. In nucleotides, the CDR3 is TGTGCCACCGCGGGACTAGCGGGGGGAAACGAGCAGTACTTC.

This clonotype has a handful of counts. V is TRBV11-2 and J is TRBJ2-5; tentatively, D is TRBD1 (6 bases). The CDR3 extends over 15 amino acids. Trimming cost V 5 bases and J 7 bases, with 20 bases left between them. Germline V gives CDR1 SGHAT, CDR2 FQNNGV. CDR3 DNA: TGTGCCAGCAGCGTTCAGGACAGAGAAGAACGGACCCAGTACTTC. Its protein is CASSVQDREERTQYF.

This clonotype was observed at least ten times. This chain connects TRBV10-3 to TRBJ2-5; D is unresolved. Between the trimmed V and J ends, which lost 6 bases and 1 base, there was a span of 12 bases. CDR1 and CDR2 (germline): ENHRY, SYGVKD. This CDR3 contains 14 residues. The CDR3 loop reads CAIRAEFFQETQYF. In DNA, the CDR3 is TGTGCCATCAGGGCCGAGTTTTTCCAAGAGACCCAGTACTTC.

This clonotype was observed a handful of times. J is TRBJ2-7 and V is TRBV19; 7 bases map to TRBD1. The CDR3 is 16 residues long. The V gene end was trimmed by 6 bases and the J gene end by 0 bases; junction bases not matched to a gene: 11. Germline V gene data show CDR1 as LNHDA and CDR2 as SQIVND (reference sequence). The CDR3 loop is CASRRTGATPSYEQYF. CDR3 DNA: TGTGCCAGTAGGCGAACAGGGGCAACTCCCTCCTACGAGCAGTACTTC.

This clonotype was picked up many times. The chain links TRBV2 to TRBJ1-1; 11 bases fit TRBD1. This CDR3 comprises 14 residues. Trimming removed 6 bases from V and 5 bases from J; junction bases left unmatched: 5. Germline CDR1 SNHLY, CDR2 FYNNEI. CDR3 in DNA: TGTGCCAGCAGGGGACAGGGGGGGCGGACTGAAGCTTTCTTT. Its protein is CASRGQGGRTEAFF.

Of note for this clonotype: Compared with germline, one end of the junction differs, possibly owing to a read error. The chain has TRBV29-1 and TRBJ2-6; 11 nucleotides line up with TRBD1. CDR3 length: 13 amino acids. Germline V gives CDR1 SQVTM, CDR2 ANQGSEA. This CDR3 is CSVTGTGGNVLTF. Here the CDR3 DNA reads TGCAGCGTGACCGGGACAGGGGGCAACGTCCTGACTTTC.

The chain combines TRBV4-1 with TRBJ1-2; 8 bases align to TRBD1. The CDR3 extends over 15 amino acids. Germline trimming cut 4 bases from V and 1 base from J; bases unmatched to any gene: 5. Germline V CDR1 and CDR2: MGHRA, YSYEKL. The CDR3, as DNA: TGCGCCAGCAGCCCACCCGACAGGGGTAACTATGGCTACACCTTC. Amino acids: CASSPPDRGNYGYTF.

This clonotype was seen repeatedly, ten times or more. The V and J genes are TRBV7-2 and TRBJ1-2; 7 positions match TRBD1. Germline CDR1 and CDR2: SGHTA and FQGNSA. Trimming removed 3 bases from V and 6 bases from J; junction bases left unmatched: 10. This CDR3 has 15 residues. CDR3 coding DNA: TGTGCCAGCAGCTTTTTCGGAGGGGGCGGGGATGGCTACACCTTC. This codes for CASSFFGGGGDGYTF.

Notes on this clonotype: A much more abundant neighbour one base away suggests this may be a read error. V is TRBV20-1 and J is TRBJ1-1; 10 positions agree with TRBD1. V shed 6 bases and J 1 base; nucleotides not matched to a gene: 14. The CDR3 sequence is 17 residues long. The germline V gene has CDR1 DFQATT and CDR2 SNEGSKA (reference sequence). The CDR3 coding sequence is TGCAGTGCGGGGGGGACAGGGGTTTCAGGGACGAACACTGAAGCTTTCTTT. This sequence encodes CSAGGTGVSGTNTEAFF.